This T cell receptor (beta chain) came from a study of T-cell memory formation after mild COVID-19. TCRdb called the 5' RACE reads again in MiXCR, with one record for every CDR3 protein. The data contain some 410,000 distinct CDR3 sequences, 23% of them singletons. This clonotype was counted only a few times. The clonotype originates from an adult woman who had mild COVID-19 (a few samples of this study predate the infection). Cell type and time point are not known. Sequencing was carried out using PBMCs or a T cell subset sorted from them (not recorded which).

The CDR3 DNA is TGCAGCGCGTCTAGCGGGAGCTCTTTCGGCTACGAGCAGTACTTC. It codes for CSASSGSSFGYEQYF. The V and J genes are TRBV29-1 and TRBJ2-7; 10 nucleotides agree with TRBD2. The ends lost 7 bases at V and 3 bases at J; junction bases unmatched: 12. CDR3 length: 15 amino acids. From germline, CDR1 is SQVTM and CDR2 ANQGSEA.